This T cell receptor beta chain was identified in a study of blood T cell repertoires in COVID-19. Some clones are missing from TCRdb's copy, which holds only in-frame ones; the method was immunoSEQ multiplex PCR. In the table there are 250,000 or so clones, about 88% of which are singletons. This CDR3 has 15 amino acids. The V end lost 0 bases, the J end lost 8 bases, and 16 bases lay between the germline ends. Looked up from germline, CDR1 is ENHRY and CDR2 is SYGVKD. This TCR was sampled from a woman between 40 and 50 years old who had recovered from COVID-19. Sequenced material: peripheral blood. The V and J genes are TRBV10-3 and TRBJ1-2, with D perhaps TRBD1 (6 bases). The CDR3 sequence is CAISESRNREGGYTF. The DNA of the CDR3 is TGTGCCATCAGTGAGTCAAGGAACAGGGAGGGAGGCTACACCTTC.